The T cell receptor (beta chain) under discussion was sequenced for a study of cytomegalovirus exposure and HLA in healthy donors. This table comes from immunoSEQ multiplex PCR, and its TCRdb copy is limited to in-frame clones, with some not included. Among about 160,000 clones, about nine tenths were seen once, and the ten largest hold around 5%. The CDR3 spans 14 residues. V shed 2 bases and J shed 0 bases, with 7 bases lying between them. From germline, CDR1 is MNHEY and CDR2 SVGAGI. The clonotype comes from a woman under 40 in good health and CMV-seronegative. This rearrangement joins TRBV6-5 to TRBJ1-1; D gene unclear. The sequencing sample was made of PBMCs. The CDR3 DNA follows: TGTGCCAGCAGTTACAGACGTCTGAACACTGAAGCTTTCTTT. This gives the protein CASSYRRLNTEAFF.